Each of the 2 T cell receptor beta chains below was sequenced from the same sample in a study of T-cell memory formation after mild COVID-19. TCRdb recomputed calls from the 5' RACE reads with MiXCR, one row per CDR3 protein. This sample has 250,000 to 350,000 distinct CDR3 sequences, with 15% to 20% found just once. The sample taken for sequencing was PBMCs or a T cell subset sorted from them (not recorded which). The receptors were sampled from a man aged 18 to 29 who had mild COVID-19 (a few samples of this study predate the infection). Cell type and time point are not known.

This sequence joins TRBV7-2 and TRBJ1-1, with TRBD1 as a possible D gene (5 bases). Deletions cut 2 bases from V and 3 bases from J, with 13 bases between. Germline V gives CDR1 SGHTA, CDR2 FQGNSA. This CDR3 has 15 amino acids. CDR3 sequence: CASSLQGRVDTEAFF. DNA for the CDR3: TGTGCCAGCAGCTTACAGGGACGTGTGGACACTGAAGCTTTCTTT.

This clonotype has more than one count but fewer than ten. The chain has TRBV28 and TRBJ2-1; D gene uncertain. V was clipped by 8 bases and J by 1 base, with 9 bases between them. The germline gives CDR1 MDHEN, CDR2 SYDVKM. The CDR3 has 13 amino acids. CDR3 DNA sequence: TGTGCCAGCGAAGGTGGGTCCTACAATGAGCAGTTCTTC. This codes for CASEGGSYNEQFF. Combining the CDR3 with reference TRBV28 and TRBJ2-1 gives the whole variable domain DVKVTQSSRYLVKRTGEKVFLECVQDMDHENMFWYRQDPGLGLRLIYFSYDVKMKEKGDIPEGYSVSREKKERFSLILESASTNQTSMYLCASEGGSYNEQFFGPGTRLTVL.